The 16 T cell receptor beta chains reported below all come from one sample, sequenced in a study of blood T cell repertoires in COVID-19. Assay used: immunoSEQ multiplex PCR; TCRdb lists only in-frame clones, some missing. The sample holds 210,000 or so clones; roughly nine tenths are singletons and the top ten take about an eighth. The sequenced material came from peripheral blood. These receptors came from a woman aged 18-29 years who had recovered from COVID-19.

The CDR3 spells CATSDAGGDGYTF. In DNA, the CDR3 is TGTGCCACCAGTGATGCGGGGGGGGATGGCTACACCTTC. The rearrangement links TRBV24-1 to TRBJ1-2; D is possibly TRBD1 (5 bases). Trimming left V 3 bases short and J 6 bases short, with 10 bases between. This CDR3 is built from 13 residues. Germline V lookup: CDR1 KGHDR, CDR2 SFDVKD.

A single count supports this clone. CDR3 sequence: CASSQRTGESGYTF. CDR3 nucleotides: TGTGCCAGTAGTCAACGGACAGGGGAGAGTGGCTACACCTTC. The chain joins TRBV19 to TRBJ1-2, with 9 bases identical to TRBD1. J gave up 7 bases and V 5 bases, and 8 bases lay outside the gene matches. Germline CDR1 LNHDA, CDR2 SQIVND (reference sequence). This CDR3 is 14 amino acids long.

The chain joins TRBV12-5 to TRBJ1-5; maybe TRBD1 (6 bases). V gave up 6 bases and J gave up 2 bases, with 20 bases separating them. This CDR3 contains 17 residues. Germline CDR1 reads LGHNT; CDR2 reads FRNRAP. CDR3 nucleotide sequence: TGTGCTAGTGGCCCGACAGGAGGATTACAGGGCAATCAGCCCCAGCATTTT. This sequence encodes CASGPTGGLQGNQPQHF.

V and J are TRBV4-1 and TRBJ2-5, with D tentatively TRBD2 (6 bases). Germline V gives CDR1 MGHRA, CDR2 YSYEKL. The CDR3 is made up of 14 amino acids. V dropped 2 bases and J dropped 3 bases, with 10 bases sitting between them. The CDR3 here is CASSQRDSEETQYF. Here the CDR3 DNA reads TGCGCCAGCAGCCAAAGGGACTCAGAAGAGACCCAGTACTTC.

This clone was detected once. V usage is TRBV5-4 and J usage is TRBJ2-7; perhaps TRBD1 as D (5 bases). V was clipped by 2 bases and J by 5 bases, with 14 bases between them. Germline CDR1 is SGHNT and CDR2 is YYREEE (reference sequence). The CDR3 length is 14 residues. The CDR3 region is CASSFQGSFDEQYF. The CDR3 DNA is TGTGCCAGCAGCTTTCAGGGTTCCTTCGACGAGCAGTACTTC.

V usage is TRBV4-3 and J usage is TRBJ1-5; TRBD1 is a possible D gene (6 bases). V was shortened by 3 bases and J by 7 bases, with 16 bases between the two germline ends. The CDR3 sequence is 15 residues long. The V gene's germline CDR1 is LGHNA and CDR2 YSLEER. CDR3 bases: TGCGCCAGCAGCCAGGAAAGGACAGTTAGCCAGCCCCAGCATTTT. Translation: CASSQERTVSQPQHF.

The CDR3 DNA follows: TGTGCCAGCAGTTACAGGGGGCTAGAGGGCTACACCTTC. Encoded protein: CASSYRGLEGYTF. The gene calls are TRBV27 and TRBJ1-2, with 9 nucleotides matching TRBD1. The CDR3 consists of 13 residues. Germline V CDR1 and CDR2: MNHEY, SMNVEV (reference sequence). V gave up 4 bases and J gave up 8 bases; unmatched junction bases: 5.

This chain links TRBV9 with TRBJ2-1; TRBD2 might be the D (5 bases). V shed 3 bases and J shed 0 bases, with 19 bases lying between them. The CDR3 runs 18 residues. Germline V gene lookup returns CDR1 SGDLS and CDR2 YYNGEE. The CDR3 region is CASSAPQTRPGSYNEQFF. In nucleotides, the CDR3 is TGTGCCAGCAGCGCCCCCCAAACTAGGCCCGGCTCCTACAATGAGCAGTTCTTC.

The rearrangement joins TRBV2 to TRBJ1-1; no reliable D call. The CDR3 extends over 13 amino acids. Germline CDR1 SNHLY, CDR2 FYNNEI. The V end was cut by 4 bases, the J end by 2 bases, with 8 bases between. The CDR3 spells CASSAYFNTEAFF. The CDR3 DNA reads as TGTGCCAGCAGTGCCTACTTTAACACTGAAGCTTTCTTT.

This rearrangement joins TRBV7-2 to TRBJ1-1; TRBD1 might be the D (6 bases). In germline, CDR1 is SGHTA, CDR2 FQGNSA. The ends were cut back, 5 bases at V and 3 bases at J, with 13 bases in the middle. The CDR3 length is 14 residues. The CDR3 loop is CASSIQGFYTEAFF. The CDR3 nucleotides read TGTGCCAGCAGCATCCAGGGGTTTTACACTGAAGCTTTCTTT.

The chain joins TRBV27 to TRBJ2-1; TRBD1 matches 11 bases. The CDR3 runs to 15 residues. The germline gives CDR1 MNHEY, CDR2 SMNVEV (reference sequence). V gave up 6 bases and J gave up 5 bases; unmatched junction bases: 6. The CDR3 spells CASSSGQGVNNEQFF. CDR3 DNA sequence: TGTGCCAGCAGCTCGGGACAGGGGGTCAACAATGAGCAGTTCTTC.

The chain links TRBV5-4 to TRBJ2-7, with 10 nucleotides matching TRBD2. Germline CDR1 reads SGHNT; CDR2 reads YYREEE (reference sequence). The V and J ends lost 0 bases and 2 bases, in that order; junction bases with no gene match: 5. CDR3 length: 16 amino acids. The CDR3, as DNA: TGTGCCAGCAGCTTGGCAGGACTAGCGGACACCTACGAGCAGTACTTC. This encodes CASSLAGLADTYEQYF.

This clone came up a few times. The chain carries TRBV4-2 and TRBJ1-2; 10 nucleotides line up with TRBD1. This CDR3 is built from 16 residues. V lost 4 bases and J lost 2; bases outside the gene matches: 7. Germline assignment: CDR1 LGHNA and CDR2 YNFKEQ. The CDR3 nucleotides read TGTGCCAGCAGCCCCGGACAGGGGGACTTGAACTATGGCTACACCTTC. This codes for CASSPGQGDLNYGYTF.

J is TRBJ2-1 and V is TRBV27, with 10 bases fitting TRBD2. V dropped 7 bases and J dropped 8; count of bases not matched to a gene: 11. The CDR3 is 15 amino acids. Germline CDR1 and CDR2: MNHEY and SMNVEV (reference sequence). The CDR3: CASNFVAGGGHEQFF. The CDR3, as DNA: TGTGCCAGCAATTTCGTAGCGGGAGGCGGGCATGAGCAGTTCTTC.

This CDR3 reads CASSLGFVSSYNEQFF. CDR3 nucleotide sequence: TGTGCCAGCAGCTTAGGATTCGTGAGCTCCTACAATGAGCAGTTCTTC. This chain connects TRBV7-6 to TRBJ2-1; D is undetermined. Per the germline V gene, CDR1 is SGHVS and CDR2 is FNYEAQ. With 1 base removed from V and 0 bases from J, the gap between germline ends came to 10 bases. The CDR3 sequence is 16 residues long.

J is TRBJ2-1 and V is TRBV7-2; TRBD2 might be the D (5 bases). CDR1 is SGHTA and CDR2 is FQGNSA in the germline V gene. Trimming took 1 base from V and 11 from J, leaving 9 bases between them. This CDR3 contains 12 residues. CDR3 in amino acids: CASSLELGKQFF. The CDR3, as DNA: TGTGCCAGCAGCTTAGAACTAGGAAAGCAGTTCTTC.